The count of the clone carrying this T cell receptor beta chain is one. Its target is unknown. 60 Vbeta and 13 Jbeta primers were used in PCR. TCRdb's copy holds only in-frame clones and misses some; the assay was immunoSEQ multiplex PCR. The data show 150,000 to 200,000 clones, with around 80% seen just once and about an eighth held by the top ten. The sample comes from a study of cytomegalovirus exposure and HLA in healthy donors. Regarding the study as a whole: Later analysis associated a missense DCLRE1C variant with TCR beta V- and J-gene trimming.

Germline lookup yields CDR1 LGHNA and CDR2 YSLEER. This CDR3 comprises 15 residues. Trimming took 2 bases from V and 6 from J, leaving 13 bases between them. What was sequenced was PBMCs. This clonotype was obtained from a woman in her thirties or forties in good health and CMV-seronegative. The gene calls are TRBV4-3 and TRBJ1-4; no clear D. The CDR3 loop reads CASSQLGRVHEKLFF. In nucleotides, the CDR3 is TGCGCCAGCAGCCAATTAGGGAGGGTGCATGAAAAACTGTTTTTT.